Following are 18 T cell receptor beta chains from one sample sequenced in a study of sequential checkpoint blockade in melanoma (dated by TCRdb to between 2019 and 2020). Library generation was performed with the immunoSEQ multiplex PCR assay. TCRdb stores this immuneACCESS table with in-frame sequences only. Part of the clones is absent; in the studies checked, under half of the shortfall reflects unresolved V genes, and no reason is known for the rest. This sample holds 2,000 to 3,000 clones; roughly 28% were observed only once. The ten largest make up over 8.5% of the sample. What this sample's treatment or condition label stands for: randomized to nivolumab then ipilimumab (arm A) or the reverse (arm B). The material sequenced was tumor tissue (inferred from file names), taken from a patient given nivolumab and ipilimumab in sequence. These receptors originate from a human donor with melanoma.

On this clone: One end of the junction does not line up with germline, which may come from a read error. The J gene is TRBJ2-3, the V gene TRBV23-1; D not certain. TRBV23-1 is recorded as an ORF, its role being uncertain. The CDR3 is 13 amino acids. The CDR3 coding sequence is TGCGCCAGCAGCCAATGGCTAACCGATACGCAGTATTTT. It yields the protein CASSQWLTDTQYF.

This clone was detected a few times. The V gene is TRBV6-8, the J gene TRBJ1-2; tentative D call: TRBD1 (6 bases). Trimming shortened V by 5 bases and J by 4 bases, and 11 bases separated the two germline ends. This CDR3 has 13 residues. Germline lookup yields CDR1 MNHGY and CDR2 SAAAGT. The CDR3 loop is CASSQTGIYGYTF. CDR3 DNA: TGTGCCAGCAGTCAGACAGGCATCTATGGCTACACCTTC.

V and J are TRBV19 and TRBJ2-2; TRBD2 aligns across 7 bases. Looked up from germline, CDR1 is LNHDA and CDR2 is SQIVND (reference sequence). The length of the CDR3 is 14 residues. Unmatched junction bases numbered 4, after V lost 3 bases and J lost 6 bases. The CDR3 nucleotides are TGTGCCAGTAGTATTCGGGGGGAATCCGGGGAGCTGTTTTTT. Translating it yields CASSIRGESGELFF.

Sample share makes this clone medium-sized (0.01 to 0.1%). This sequence joins TRBV11-3 and TRBJ2-5; 8 bases match TRBD2. The CDR3 totals 18 residues. Per the germline V gene, CDR1 is SGHNT and CDR2 is YENEEA. The trim removed 5 bases at V and 2 bases at J, leaving 16 bases unmatched. The CDR3 DNA is TGTGCCAGCAGCCCCCTTCGTTGGGGGGGCGGGGGGCAAGAGACCCAGTACTTC. Translating gives CASSPLRWGGGGQETQYF.

This clone appeared a few times. The chain joins TRBV19 to TRBJ1-3; a possible D gene is TRBD1 (5 bases). Germline V CDR1 and CDR2: LNHDA, SQIVND (reference sequence). This CDR3 contains 15 residues. V shed 7 bases and J shed 4 bases, with 17 bases lying between them. The DNA for the CDR3 is TGTGCCAGTACCCGGCGGGGGGGAATCGGAAACACCATATATTTT. This encodes CASTRRGGIGNTIYF.

This clone was observed a handful of times. The chain links TRBV9 to TRBJ1-2; the D is unclear. V lost 4 bases to trimming and J lost 4 bases, with 14 bases between them. Germline V gene lookup returns CDR1 SGDLS and CDR2 YYNGEE. This CDR3 contains 14 residues. This CDR3 reads CASSLEEGRYGYTF. CDR3 coding DNA: TGTGCCAGCAGCCTAGAGGAAGGGCGCTATGGCTACACCTTC.

This clone occurred a few times. This chain joins TRBV6-8 and TRBJ2-3; 13 bases are a match to TRBD2. The CDR3 has 15 amino acids. CDR1 is MNHGY, CDR2 SAAAGT, per germline. J lost 0 bases, V lost 10 bases, and 4 bases had no gene match. The CDR3 is CAIRLAGGSTDTQYF. The CDR3 bases are TGTGCCATCCGACTAGCGGGGGGCAGCACAGATACGCAGTATTTT.

This clone was seen more than once but under ten times. The chain is built from TRBV6-1 and TRBJ1-2; D is uncertain. CDR1 is MNHNS and CDR2 is SASEGT in the germline V gene. With 1 base removed from V and 1 base from J, the gap between germline ends came to 10 bases. This CDR3 is built from 15 residues. The CDR3 DNA sequence: TGTGCCAGCAGTGAAGGGGTAGGGTTTAACTATGGCTACACCTTC. It yields the protein CASSEGVGFNYGYTF.

The chain uses TRBV19 and TRBJ1-5; D is unresolved. Looked up from germline, CDR1 is LNHDA and CDR2 is SQIVND (reference sequence). Trimming stripped 7 bases from V and 7 bases from J, with 20 bases between. The CDR3 contains 15 residues. As DNA, the CDR3 is TGTGCCAGTAAAACGGAGCGAGCGGTCGAACAGCCCCAGCATTTT. Its protein is CASKTERAVEQPQHF.

V usage is TRBV6-8 and J usage is TRBJ2-5; D is possibly TRBD1 or TRBD2 (5 bases each). The CDR3 consists of 15 residues. V was trimmed by 2 bases and J by 9 bases, leaving 19 bases between them. In germline, CDR1 is MNHGY, CDR2 SAAAGT. The CDR3 DNA is TGTGCCAGCAGTTACCTCCCGTTACAGGTGGAGGCCCAGTACTTC. It encodes CASSYLPLQVEAQYF.

V is TRBV11-3 and J is TRBJ1-1; 10 nucleotides agree with TRBD1. The trim removed 5 bases at V and 1 base at J, leaving 10 bases unmatched. Germline V lookup: CDR1 SGHNT, CDR2 YENEEA. There are 17 residues in the CDR3. CDR3 sequence (DNA): TGTGCCAGCAGCCTAGGGGGGACAGGGGCCCAGAACACTGAAGCTTTCTTT. This encodes CASSLGGTGAQNTEAFF.

This clone was detected a few times. The gene calls are TRBV6-8 and TRBJ1-3; tentatively, D is TRBD1 (5 bases). Germline V CDR1 and CDR2: MNHGY, SAAAGT. Trimming removed 8 bases at V and 4 bases at J, with 15 bases between. The CDR3 loop spans 14 amino acids. The CDR3 sequence is CASLVGGVGNTIYF. The CDR3 nucleotides read TGTGCCAGCCTCGTGGGAGGGGTCGGAAACACCATATATTTT.

This clone was recorded only once. The chain carries TRBV30 and TRBJ2-5; D is undetermined. The germline V and J ends were trimmed by 5 bases and 3 bases, with 10 bases remaining between them. The CDR3 covers 12 residues. Germline V gene sequence: CDR1 GTSNPN, CDR2 SVGIG (reference sequence). The CDR3 DNA reads as TGTGCCTGGGACTCGTTTAAAGAGACCCAGTACTTC. As protein: CAWDSFKETQYF.

The chain recombines TRBV5-1 with TRBJ2-5; D not resolved. Per the germline V gene, CDR1 is SGHRS and CDR2 is YFSETQ. V gave up 2 bases and J gave up 4 bases, with 12 bases separating them. The CDR3 loop spans 14 amino acids. CDR3 sequence reads: CASSFVGDGETQYF. The CDR3 DNA reads as TGCGCCAGCAGCTTCGTGGGCGATGGAGAGACCCAGTACTTC. Complete variable domain (other parts from reference TRBV5-1 and TRBJ2-5): KAGVTQTPRYLIKTRGQQVTLSCSPISGHRSVSWYQQTPGQGLQFLFEYFSETQRNKGNFPGRFSGRQFSNSRSEMNVSTLELGDSALYLCASSFVGDGETQYFGPGTRLLVL.

Only a few counts were recorded for this clone. The same CDR3 arises from other DNA sequences in this sample as well. V gene TRBV11-3 combines with J gene TRBJ1-6; maybe TRBD1 (6 bases). CDR3 size: 14 residues. The V and J ends lost 5 bases and 3 bases respectively, with 8 bases between them. CDR1 and CDR2 from the germline V gene are SGHNT and YENEEA. The CDR3 bases are TGTGCCAGCAGCCTGGACAGCTATAATTCACCCCTCCACTTT. It specifies CASSLDSYNSPLHF.

The chain has TRBV7-6 and TRBJ1-2, with unresolved D. V lost 5 bases to trimming and J lost 4 bases, with 20 bases between them. The germline V gene encodes CDR1 SGHVS and CDR2 FNYEAQ. The CDR3 contains 16 residues. CDR3 sequence reads: CASSQDALFSGYGYTF. The CDR3 nucleotides read TGTGCCAGCAGCCAAGATGCCCTTTTCTCCGGCTATGGCTACACCTTC.

In this sample, this clone is medium-sized. V and J are TRBV7-6 and TRBJ2-5; the match to TRBD2 covers 7 bases. The ends lost 5 bases at V and 5 bases at J; junction bases unmatched: 8. This CDR3 has 14 residues. Germline V gene sequence: CDR1 SGHVS, CDR2 FNYEAQ. The DNA for the CDR3 is TGTGCCAGCAGCGCCCACGGGGGGAGTGAGACCCAGTACTTC. Amino acids: CASSAHGGSETQYF.

This chain connects TRBV18 to TRBJ2-7, with D tentatively TRBD1 (6 bases). V shed 2 bases and J shed 4 bases, with 24 bases lying between them. In germline, CDR1 is KGHSH, CDR2 LQKENI. The length of the CDR3 is 18 residues. The CDR3 sequence: CASSPGDRTPRATYEQYF. CDR3 DNA sequence: TGTGCCAGCTCACCAGGCGACAGGACACCTAGGGCTACATACGAGCAGTACTTC.